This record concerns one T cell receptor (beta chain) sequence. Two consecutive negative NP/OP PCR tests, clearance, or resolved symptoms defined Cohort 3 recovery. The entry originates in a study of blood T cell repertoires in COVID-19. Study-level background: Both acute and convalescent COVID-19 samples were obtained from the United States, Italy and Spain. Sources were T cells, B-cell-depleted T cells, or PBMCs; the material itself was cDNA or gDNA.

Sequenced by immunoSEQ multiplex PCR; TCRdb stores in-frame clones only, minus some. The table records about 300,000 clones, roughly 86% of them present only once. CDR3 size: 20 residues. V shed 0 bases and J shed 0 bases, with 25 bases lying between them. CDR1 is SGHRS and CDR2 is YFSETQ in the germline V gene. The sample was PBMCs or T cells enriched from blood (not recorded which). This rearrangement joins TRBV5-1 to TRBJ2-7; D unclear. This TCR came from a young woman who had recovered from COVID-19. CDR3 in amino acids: CASSLVLGLSRRFLSYEQYF. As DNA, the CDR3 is TGCGCCAGCAGCTTGGTCTTGGGTTTGTCGCGCAGGTTCCTCTCCTACGAGCAGTACTTC.